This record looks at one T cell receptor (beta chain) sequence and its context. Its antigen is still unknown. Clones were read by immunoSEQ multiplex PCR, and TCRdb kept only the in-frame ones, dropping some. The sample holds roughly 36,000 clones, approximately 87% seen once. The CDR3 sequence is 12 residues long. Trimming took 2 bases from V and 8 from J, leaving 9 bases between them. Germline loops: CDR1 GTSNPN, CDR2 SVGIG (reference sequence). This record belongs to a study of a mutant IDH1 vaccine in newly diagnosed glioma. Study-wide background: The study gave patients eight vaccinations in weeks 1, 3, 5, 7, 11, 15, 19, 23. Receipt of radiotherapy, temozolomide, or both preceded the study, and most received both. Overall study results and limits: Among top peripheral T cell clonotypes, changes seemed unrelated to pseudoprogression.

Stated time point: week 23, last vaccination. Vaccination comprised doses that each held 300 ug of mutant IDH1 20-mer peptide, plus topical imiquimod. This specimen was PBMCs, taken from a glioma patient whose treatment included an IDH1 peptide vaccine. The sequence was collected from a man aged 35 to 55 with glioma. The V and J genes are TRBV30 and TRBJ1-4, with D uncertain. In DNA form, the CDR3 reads TGTGCCTGGAGTCCGATTTGGGAAAAACTGTTTTTT. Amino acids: CAWSPIWEKLFF.